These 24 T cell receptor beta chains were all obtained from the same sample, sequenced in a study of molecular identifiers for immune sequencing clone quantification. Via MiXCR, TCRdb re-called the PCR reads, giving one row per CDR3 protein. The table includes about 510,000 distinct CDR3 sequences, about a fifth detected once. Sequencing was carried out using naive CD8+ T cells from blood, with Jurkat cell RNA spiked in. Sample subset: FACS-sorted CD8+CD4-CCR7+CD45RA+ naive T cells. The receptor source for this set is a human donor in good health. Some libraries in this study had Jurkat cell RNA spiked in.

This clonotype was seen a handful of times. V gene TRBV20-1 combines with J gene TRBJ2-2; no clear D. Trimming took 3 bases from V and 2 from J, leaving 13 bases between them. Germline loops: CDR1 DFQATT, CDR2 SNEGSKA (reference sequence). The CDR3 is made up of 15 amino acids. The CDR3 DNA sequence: TGCAGTGCTAGTTCCCCCTACATAAACACCGGGGAGCTGTTTTTT. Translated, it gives CSASSPYINTGELFF.

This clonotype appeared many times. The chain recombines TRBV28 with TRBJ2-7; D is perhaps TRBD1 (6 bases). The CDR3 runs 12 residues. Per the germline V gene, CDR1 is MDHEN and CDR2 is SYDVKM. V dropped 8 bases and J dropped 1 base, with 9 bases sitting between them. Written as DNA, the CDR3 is TGTGCCAGCGGGGGCGGGTCCTACGAGCAGTACTTC. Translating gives CASGGGSYEQYF.

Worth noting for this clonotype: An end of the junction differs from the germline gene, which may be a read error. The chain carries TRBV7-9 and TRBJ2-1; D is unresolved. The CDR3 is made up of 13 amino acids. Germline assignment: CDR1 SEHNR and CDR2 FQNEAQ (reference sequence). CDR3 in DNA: TGTGTCAGCAGCCGCACCGACTACAATGAGCAGTTCTTC. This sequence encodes CVSSRTDYNEQFF.

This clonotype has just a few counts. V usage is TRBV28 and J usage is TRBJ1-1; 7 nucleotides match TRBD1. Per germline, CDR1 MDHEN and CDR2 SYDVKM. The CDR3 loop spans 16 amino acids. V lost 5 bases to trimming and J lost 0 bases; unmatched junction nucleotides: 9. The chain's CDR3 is CASSTSPGQMNTEAFF. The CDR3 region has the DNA TGTGCCAGCAGTACCTCCCCGGGACAGATGAACACTGAAGCTTTCTTT. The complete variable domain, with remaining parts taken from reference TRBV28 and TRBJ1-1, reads DVKVTQSSRYLVKRTGEKVFLECVQDMDHENMFWYRQDPGLGLRLIYFSYDVKMKEKGDIPEGYSVSREKKERFSLILESASTNQTSMYLCASSTSPGQMNTEAFFGQGTRLTVV.

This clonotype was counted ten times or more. CDR3 region: CASSSPGQVDTQYF. For the CDR3, the DNA is TGTGCCAGCAGCTCCCCCGGACAGGTGGATACGCAGTATTTT. The chain has TRBV7-9 and TRBJ2-3, with 7 bases that match TRBD1. CDR3 length: 14 residues. Germline CDR1 SEHNR, CDR2 FQNEAQ (reference sequence). With V trimmed by 4 bases and J by 6 bases, 7 bases remained unmatched.

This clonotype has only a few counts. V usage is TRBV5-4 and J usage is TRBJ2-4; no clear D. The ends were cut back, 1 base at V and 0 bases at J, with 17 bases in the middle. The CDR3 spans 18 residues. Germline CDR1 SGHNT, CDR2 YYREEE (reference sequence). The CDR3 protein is CASSLSDPGVLAKNIQYF. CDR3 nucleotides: TGTGCCAGCAGCTTGTCGGACCCCGGAGTCCTAGCCAAAAACATTCAGTACTTC.

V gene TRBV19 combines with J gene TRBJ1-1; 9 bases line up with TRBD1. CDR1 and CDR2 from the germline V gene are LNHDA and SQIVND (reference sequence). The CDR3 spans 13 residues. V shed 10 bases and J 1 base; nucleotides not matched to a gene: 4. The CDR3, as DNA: TGTGCCACTACGACAGGGGGGAACACTGAAGCTTTCTTT. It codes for CATTTGGNTEAFF.

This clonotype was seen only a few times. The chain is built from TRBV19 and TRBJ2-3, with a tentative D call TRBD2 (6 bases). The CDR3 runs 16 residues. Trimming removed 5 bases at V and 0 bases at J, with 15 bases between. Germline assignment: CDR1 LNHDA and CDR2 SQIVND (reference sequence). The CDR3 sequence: CASSLIAVTSTDTQYF. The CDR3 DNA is TGTGCCAGTAGTCTTATAGCGGTTACTAGCACAGATACGCAGTATTTT.

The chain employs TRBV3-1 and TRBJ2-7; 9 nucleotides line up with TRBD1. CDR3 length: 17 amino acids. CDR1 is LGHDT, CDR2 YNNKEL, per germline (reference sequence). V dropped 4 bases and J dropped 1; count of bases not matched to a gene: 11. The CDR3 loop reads CASSLYTGTGMSYEQYF. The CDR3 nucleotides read TGTGCCAGCAGCCTCTATACCGGGACAGGGATGTCCTACGAGCAGTACTTC.

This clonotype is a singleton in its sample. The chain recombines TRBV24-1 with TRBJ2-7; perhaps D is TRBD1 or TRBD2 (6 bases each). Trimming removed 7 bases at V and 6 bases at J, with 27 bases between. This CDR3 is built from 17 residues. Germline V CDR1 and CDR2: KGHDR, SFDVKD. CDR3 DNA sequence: TGTGCCACCAGGCAAGCAAGGGGGGCAAATCTTGACTGCGAGCAGTACTTC. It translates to CATRQARGANLDCEQYF.

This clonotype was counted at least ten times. CDR3 sequence reads: CASSDTRTVMNTEAFF. The CDR3 nucleotides read TGCGCCAGCAGCGACACAAGGACAGTTATGAACACTGAAGCTTTCTTT. The chain employs TRBV5-1 and TRBJ1-1, with a possible D match to TRBD1 (6 bases). The CDR3 length is 16 residues. CDR1 and CDR2 (germline): SGHRS, YFSETQ. The ends were cut back, 4 bases at V and 0 bases at J, with 16 bases in the middle.

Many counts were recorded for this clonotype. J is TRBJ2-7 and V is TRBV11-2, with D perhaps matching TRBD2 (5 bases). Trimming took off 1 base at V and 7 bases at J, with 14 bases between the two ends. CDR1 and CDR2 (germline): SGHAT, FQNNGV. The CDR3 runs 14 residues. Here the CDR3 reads CASSLGGHKIEQYF. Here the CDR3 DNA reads TGTGCCAGCAGCTTAGGAGGGCACAAGATAGAGCAGTACTTC.

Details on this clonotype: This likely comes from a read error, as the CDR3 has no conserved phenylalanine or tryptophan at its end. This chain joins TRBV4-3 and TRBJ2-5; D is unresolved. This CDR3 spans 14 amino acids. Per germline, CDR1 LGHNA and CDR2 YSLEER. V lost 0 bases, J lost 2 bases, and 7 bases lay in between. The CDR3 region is CASSQETYQETQYS. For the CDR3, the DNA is TGCGCCAGCAGCCAAGAAACTTATCAAGAGACCCAGTACTCC.

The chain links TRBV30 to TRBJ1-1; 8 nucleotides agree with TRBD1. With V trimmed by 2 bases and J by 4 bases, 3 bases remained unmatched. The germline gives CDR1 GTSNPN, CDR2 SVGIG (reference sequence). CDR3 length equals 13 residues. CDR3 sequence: CAWSPQGGTEAFF. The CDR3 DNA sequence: TGTGCCTGGAGTCCACAGGGGGGCACTGAAGCTTTCTTT. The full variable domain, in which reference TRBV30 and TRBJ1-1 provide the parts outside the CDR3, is SQTIHQWPATLVQPVGSPLSLECTVEGTSNPNLYWYRQAAGRGLQLLFYSVGIGQISSEVPQNLSASRPQDRQFILSSKKLLLSDSGFYLCAWSPQGGTEAFFGQGTRLTVV.

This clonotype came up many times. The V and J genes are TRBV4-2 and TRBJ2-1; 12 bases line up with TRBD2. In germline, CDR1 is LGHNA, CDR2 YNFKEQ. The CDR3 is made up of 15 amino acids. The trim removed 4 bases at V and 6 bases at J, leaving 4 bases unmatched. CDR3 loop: CASSPGLAGRNEQFF. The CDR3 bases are TGTGCCAGCAGCCCTGGACTAGCGGGACGCAATGAGCAGTTCTTC.

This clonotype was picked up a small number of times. CDR3 sequence (DNA): TGTGCCAGCAGCCTTATAGGAGTTCGGGACACTGAAGCTTTCTTT. Translation: CASSLIGVRDTEAFF. The rearrangement uses TRBV7-9 and TRBJ1-1, with D unclear. Germline V gives CDR1 SEHNR, CDR2 FQNEAQ (reference sequence). There are 15 residues in the CDR3. V gave up 5 bases and J gave up 3 bases, with 16 bases separating them.

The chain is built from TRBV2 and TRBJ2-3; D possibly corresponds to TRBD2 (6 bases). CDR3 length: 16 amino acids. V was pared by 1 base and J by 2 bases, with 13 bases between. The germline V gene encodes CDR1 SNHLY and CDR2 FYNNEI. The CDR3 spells CASSEDLAHDTDTQYF. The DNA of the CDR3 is TGTGCCAGCAGTGAAGACCTAGCGCATGACACAGATACGCAGTATTTT.

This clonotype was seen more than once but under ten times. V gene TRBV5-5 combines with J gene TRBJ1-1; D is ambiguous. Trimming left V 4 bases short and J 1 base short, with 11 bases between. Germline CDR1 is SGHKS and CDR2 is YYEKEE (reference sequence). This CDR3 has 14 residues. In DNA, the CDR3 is TGTGCCAGCAGCCCCGGTGAGGCGAACACTGAAGCTTTCTTT. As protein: CASSPGEANTEAFF.

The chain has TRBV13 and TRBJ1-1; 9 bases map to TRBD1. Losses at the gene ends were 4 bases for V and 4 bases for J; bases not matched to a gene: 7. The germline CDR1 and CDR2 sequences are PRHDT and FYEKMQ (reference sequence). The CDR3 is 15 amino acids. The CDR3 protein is CASSSGQGEGTEAFF. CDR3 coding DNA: TGTGCCAGCAGCTCGGGACAGGGAGAGGGCACTGAAGCTTTCTTT.

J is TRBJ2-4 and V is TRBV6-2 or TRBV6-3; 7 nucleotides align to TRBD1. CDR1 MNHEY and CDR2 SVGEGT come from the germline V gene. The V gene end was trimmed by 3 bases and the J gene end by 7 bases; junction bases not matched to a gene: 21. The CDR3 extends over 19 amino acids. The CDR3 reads CASSYPWQEGARRRNIQYF. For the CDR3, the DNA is TGTGCCAGCAGTTATCCCTGGCAAGAGGGGGCGCGAAGGAGGAACATTCAGTACTTC.

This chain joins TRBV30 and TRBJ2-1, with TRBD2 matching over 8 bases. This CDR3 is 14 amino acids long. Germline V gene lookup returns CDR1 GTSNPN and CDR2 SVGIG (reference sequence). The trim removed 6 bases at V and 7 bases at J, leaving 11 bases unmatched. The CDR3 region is CACHPLAGGNEQFF. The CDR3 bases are TGTGCCTGCCACCCTCTGGCGGGGGGTAATGAGCAGTTCTTC.

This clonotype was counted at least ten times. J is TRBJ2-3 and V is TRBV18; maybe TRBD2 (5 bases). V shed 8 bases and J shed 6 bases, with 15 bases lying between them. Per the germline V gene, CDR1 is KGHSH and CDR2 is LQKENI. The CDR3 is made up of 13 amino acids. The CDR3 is CASSPPASDTQYF. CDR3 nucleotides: TGTGCCAGCAGTCCCCCGGCTAGCGATACGCAGTATTTT.

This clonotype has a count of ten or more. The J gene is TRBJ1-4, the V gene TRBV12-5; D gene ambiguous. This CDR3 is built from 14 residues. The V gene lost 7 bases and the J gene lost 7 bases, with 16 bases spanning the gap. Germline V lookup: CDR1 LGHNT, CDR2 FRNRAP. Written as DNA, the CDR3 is TGTGCTAGTGCCCCCCTCGAGCCGGGTGAAAAACTGTTTTTT. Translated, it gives CASAPLEPGEKLFF.

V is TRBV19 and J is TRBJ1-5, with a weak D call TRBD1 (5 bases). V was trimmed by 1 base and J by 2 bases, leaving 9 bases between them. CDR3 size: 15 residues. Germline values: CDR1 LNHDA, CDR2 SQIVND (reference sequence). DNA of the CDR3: TGTGCCAGTAGTATAGCAGGGTTGGGCAATCAGCCCCAGCATTTT. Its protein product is CASSIAGLGNQPQHF.